This section outlines one T cell receptor (beta chain) sequence together with its context. The sample belongs to a study of T cell changes during pregnancy in multiple sclerosis. The data were produced by immunoSEQ multiplex PCR, yet TCRdb's version contains in-frame clones alone and is incomplete. The table records about 56,000 clones, about nine tenths of them present only once. CDR3 length equals 16 residues. Germline V lookup: CDR1 KGHSH, CDR2 LQKENI. V lost 6 bases to trimming and J lost 0 bases, with 17 bases between them. The source material was peripheral blood, sampled in the first trimester of pregnancy. The V and J genes are TRBV18 and TRBJ1-1; D perhaps matches TRBD1 (5 bases). This receptor was obtained from a female donor in good health, enrolled as a control in a pregnancy study. In DNA form, the CDR3 reads TGTGCCAGCTCTCTAGATGACAGATACATGAACACTGAAGCTTTCTTT. Its protein product is CASSLDDRYMNTEAFF.